This paragraph covers one T cell receptor beta chain sequence. Its antigen is unknown. Cyclophosphamide on days +3 and +4 followed busulfan-fludarabine conditioning and a marrow graft. The germline V gene encodes CDR1 SGHKS and CDR2 YYEKEE (reference sequence). The CDR3 runs to 16 residues. Trimming at V came to 1 base and at J to 6 bases, leaving 9 bases not matched to a gene. Clones were sequenced by immunoSEQ multiplex PCR, and TCRdb holds only the in-frame ones, with some missing. In the table there are 4,200 or so clones, about three quarters of which are singletons. The data were obtained in a study of T cells after posttransplantation cyclophosphamide. Study-wide results and limits: Later post-transplant blood repertoires were often dominated by donor CD8+ memory clones. After PTCy, TRB diversity resembled that of CNI/methotrexate controls. TRB overlap between skin or GI tissue T cells and blood was limited.

The rearrangement uses TRBV5-5 and TRBJ1-4, with TRBD1 matching 7 bases. Here the sequenced sample was PBMCs, taken after an allogeneic stem cell transplant with post-transplant cyclophosphamide. The origin of this receptor is a female patient in her forties or fifties who received an allogeneic stem cell transplant from a related donor, was CMV-positive, and had no GVHD. Some T cells could come from the graft donor. The CDR3 DNA follows: TGTGCCAGCAGCTTGACCCCACAGGGGAAAGATGAAAAACTGTTTTTT. It is translated as CASSLTPQGKDEKLFF.